What follows are 2 T cell receptor beta chains derived from one specimen sequenced in a study of T cells in pancreatic ductal adenocarcinoma. Selected pancreatic ductal adenocarcinoma patients had undergone surgery without neoadjuvant therapy. TCRdb keeps only in-frame clones here, not all; method: immunoSEQ multiplex PCR. The sample has roughly 17,000 clones; roughly 89% are singletons. Sequencing was performed on PBMCs. The receptors here all came from a human donor with pancreatic ductal adenocarcinoma.

The chain joins TRBV9 to TRBJ2-5; 11 bases map to TRBD2. There are 17 residues in the CDR3. V was clipped by 0 bases and J by 5 bases; unmatched bases: 9. Per the germline V gene, CDR1 is SGDLS and CDR2 is YYNGEE. The CDR3 sequence: CASSVGSSGGAGETQYF. DNA of the CDR3: TGTGCCAGCAGCGTAGGTAGTAGCGGGGGGGCCGGGGAGACCCAGTACTTC.

V gene TRBV19 combines with J gene TRBJ2-7, with TRBD1 matching over 10 bases. J was trimmed by 6 bases and V by 4 bases; bases with no gene match: 6. Germline V lookup: CDR1 LNHDA, CDR2 SQIVND (reference sequence). The CDR3 extends over 14 amino acids. The CDR3 spells CASSTGTGATEQYF. The DNA of the CDR3 is TGTGCCAGTAGTACGGGGACAGGGGCCACCGAGCAGTACTTC.